This T cell receptor beta chain was observed in a study of T cells after posttransplantation cyclophosphamide (dated by TCRdb to about 2016). Notes on the research overall: The study tracked T cell repertoire reconstitution by TRB sequencing after myeloablative bone marrow transplantation using posttransplantation cyclophosphamide as GVHD prophylaxis. Samples from around 40 PTCy-treated patients and approximately 16 related bone marrow donors of those patients were subjected to antigen receptor sequencing. Blood from every one of the roughly 33 PTCy patients who had 1-year posttransplant specimens underwent TRB sequencing. TRB sequencing was also done on up to 3 additional blood samples from 2 to 5.2 years after transplant in 3 patients, and on pretransplant blood from several patients. Because TRA and TRB clonality correlated tightly in fewer than 10 samples, the subsequent TCR analyses were limited to TRB only. Public TRB sequences were compared against a database of over 3,000 sequences linked to responses to pathogens, tumor antigens, self-antigens and alloantigens. Broader findings and caveats from the paper: At 1-2 months, donor-recipient similarity was low but rose over the first year, and the later blood repertoires were often dominated by donor CD8+ memory clones. The TRB repertoires of T cells infiltrating skin or GI tract showed only limited overlap with the TRB repertoires of T cells in blood. Across 35 to 55 patients, TRB clonality was highly associated with recipient CMV seropositivity and CMV reactivation, and diversity in PTCy patients was similar to diversity in CNI/methotrexate controls.

On the day of marrow donation, related bone marrow donors gave peripheral blood samples. Peripheral blood and bone marrow mononuclear cells were isolated by Ficoll-Hypaque density centrifugation and cryopreserved. This clone was observed many times. What this receptor recognizes is not known. Base quality data are lacking; no much larger clone is found one base away. Trimming takes 7 bases from V and 8 bases from J, and the germline ends sit 17 bases apart. The CDR3 numbers 12 residues from cysteine through phenylalanine. Only the CDR3 DNA is retained, 36 bases long and in frame from the first base. The germline V gene supplies CDR1 SQVTM and CDR2 ANQGSEA. Genomic DNA was the input for TRB sequencing, which was run either with the immunoSEQ assay at survey resolution or with the hsTCRB kit. The paper's data handling went like this. The immunoSEQ software handled initial read processing, and the LymphoSeq R package was used for repertoire analyses. Clonality was calculated as 1 minus normalized Shannon entropy, and the Gini coefficient was also calculated for each TRB dataset. To infer phenotypes in unsorted samples, TRB sequences from sorted subsets of the recipient or donor were mapped onto the unsorted samples of the same recipient. TCRdb's version of the immuneACCESS table is confined to in-frame rearrangements and falls short of the full clone set. An unresolved V gene accounts for under half of the shortfall where checked; the remainder is of unknown origin. The DNA was the basis for D and trimming; V, J and clone size are from that table. The table puts tens of thousands of clones in this sample, none counted just once. 2.2% of the sample rests with the top ten.

The rearranged chain carries TRBV29-1 and TRBJ1-2, with TRBD1 perhaps the D gene, on 5 matching bases. Sequencing used PBMCs. The sequence was obtained from a middle-aged man in good health, CMV-negative, and a related stem cell transplant donor. The nucleotide sequence is TGCAGCGCCGGCTGGGGCGCGGAAGGCTACACCTTC. This sequence encodes CSAGWGAEGYTF.